The TCR beta chain described here comes from a study of blood T cells in healthy people across ages. As regards this clonotype: No antigen is known for it.

The donors, all healthy, were Caucasians living in Russia, aged 6 to 90. Extractions gave at least 5.5 micrograms of total RNA per sample. Primers used in a second PCR of about 6 to 11 cycles were a sample-barcoded 5' primer and a J-beta primer mix. Per-sample output comprised a minimum of 2.5 million paired-end reads containing CDR3. TCRdb ran MiXCR on the 5' RACE reads and lists one entry per CDR3 protein. The data hold 580,000 or so distinct CDR3 sequences, with around half observed a single time. V was clipped by 8 bases and J by 4 bases, with 13 bases between them. This CDR3 is built from 13 residues. The germline CDR1 and CDR2 sequences are MDHEN and SYDVKM. Study findings and constraints: Because sorting was not performed, PBMCs prevented conclusive naive versus antigen-experienced comparison.

This receptor was identified in an older man in good health. V and J are TRBV28 and TRBJ2-3, with D possibly matching TRBD1 (5 bases). Sequencing was carried out using blood. The CDR3 spells CASGGANPDTQYF. The CDR3 DNA sequence: TGTGCCAGCGGTGGGGCGAACCCAGATACGCAGTATTTT.